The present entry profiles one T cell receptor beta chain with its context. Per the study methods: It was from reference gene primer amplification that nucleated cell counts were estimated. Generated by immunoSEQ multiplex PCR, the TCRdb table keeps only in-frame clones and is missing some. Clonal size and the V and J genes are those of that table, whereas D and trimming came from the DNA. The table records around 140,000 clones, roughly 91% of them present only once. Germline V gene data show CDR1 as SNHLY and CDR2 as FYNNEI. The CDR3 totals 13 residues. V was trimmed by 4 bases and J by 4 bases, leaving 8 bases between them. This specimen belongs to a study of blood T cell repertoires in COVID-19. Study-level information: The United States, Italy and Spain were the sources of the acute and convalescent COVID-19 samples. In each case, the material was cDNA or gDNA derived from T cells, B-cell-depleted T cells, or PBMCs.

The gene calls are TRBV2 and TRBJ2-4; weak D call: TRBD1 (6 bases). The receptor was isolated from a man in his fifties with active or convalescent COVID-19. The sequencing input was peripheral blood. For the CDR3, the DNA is TGTGCCAGCAGTGGACAGGTTAAAAACATTCAGTACTTC. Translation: CASSGQVKNIQYF.